This T cell receptor beta chain was profiled in a study of blood T cell repertoires in COVID-19 (dated by TCRdb to about 2020). At the level of the whole study: Samples from collaborators originated in the United States, Italy and Spain and spanned both the acute and convalescent phases of COVID-19. Where available, HLA class I and class II types were taken from metadata supplied by the sample provider and were not determined by assay-based typing. Samples were obtained from the ongoing ImmuneRACE study (first 160 participants) and from approximately 1,200 subjects provided by 6 global collaborators. Nearly every sample came with metadata listing a de-identified subject ID, COVID-19 status, age in years and sex. The repertoires were released in a freely available public database intended as a resource for research on the immune response to SARS-CoV-2. Subjects who had been exposed to COVID-19, were actively infected with it, or had recovered from it provided the deeply sampled blood TCRbeta repertoires that made up the dataset. The material from the prospective study consisted of cDNA or gDNA derived from T cells, B-cell-depleted T cells, or PBMCs. General findings and caveats noted by the study authors: Clinical and demographic metadata were provided uncurated, with the amount varying by source and participant.

The immunoSEQ Assay, a bias-controlled multiplex PCR, was used to amplify TCRbeta CDR3 regions from genomic DNA. For the original study's pipeline: Nucleated cell counts per sample were estimated from amplification of reference gene primers within the assay. To quantify the absolute abundance of each unique TCRbeta CDR3 rearrangement, sequence reads were collapsed and filtered. For each sample, productive Simpson clonality was calculated as the square root of Simpson's diversity index across productive rearrangements. TCRdb re-hosts the immuneACCESS table, in-frame sequences only. Its copies lack some clones; in the studies checked, an unresolved V gene accounts for under half of them, and the cause for the rest is not known. V and J calls and clone size come straight from that table; D and trimming were deduced from the DNA. Within this sample are roughly 390,000 clones, with around 85% of them counted one time only. Of the sample, 3.6% falls within the top ten clones.

Trimming at the junction amounts to 5 bases on V and 10 bases on J, and the germline ends lie 15 bases apart. The CDR3 runs 14 amino acids, cysteine and phenylalanine included. The CDR3 DNA has 42 bases and is translated from base 1. Taken from the germline V gene (reference sequence), the CDR1 and CDR2 loops are MNHNY and SVGAGI. In regard to this clone: The antigen it recognizes is unknown. No clone much larger than this one lies a single base away; base qualities are absent.

Collaborating institutions collected whole blood in K2EDTA tubes following their own protocols. For TCRbeta analysis, collaborators shipped samples in one of three forms: frozen whole blood, isolated PBMCs, or DNA extracted from either of those sample types. What was sequenced was peripheral blood. This receptor was obtained from a woman in her late teens or twenties with acute or convalescent COVID-19. The chain joins TRBV6-6 to TRBJ1-6; the D region possibly corresponds to TRBD1 (6 bases align). The CDR3 protein sequence reads: CASSHRGGSSPLHF. The sequenced DNA: TGTGCCAGCAGTCACCGTGGGGGCAGCTCACCCCTCCACTTT.